This T cell receptor beta chain was identified in a study of radiation and T cells in renal cell carcinoma. Time point given: baseline pretreatment blood. Treatment indicated: 15 Gy SBRT to primary tumor, nephrectomy 4 weeks later. Only in-frame clones appear in the TCRdb table, and some are missing; sequencing was by immunoSEQ multiplex PCR. This sample has 150,000 or so clones; approximately 90% occur once, and the top ten carry 4.1%. CDR1 MDHEN and CDR2 SYDVKM come from the germline V gene. The junction had 5 bases not matched to a gene; V was cut back by 5 bases and J by 0 bases. The CDR3 loop spans 17 amino acids.

This chain links TRBV28 with TRBJ2-5; 14 bases align to TRBD2. Sequencing was performed on blood, taken from a patient whose treatment included radiotherapy and nephrectomy. The clonotype originates from a woman between 65 and 79 years old with renal cell carcinoma. CDR3 protein: CASSGTSGGRNQETQYF. As DNA, the CDR3 is TGTGCCAGCAGTGGGACTAGCGGGGGCCGCAACCAAGAGACCCAGTACTTC.